The T cell receptor (beta chain) under discussion was sequenced for a study of T cell clonality in common variable immunodeficiency (dated by TCRdb to 2015 to 2017). This clone was seen ten or more times. Its antigen specificity is not known. The missing CDR3 end, 3 residues past where the read stops, is filled in from the germline J gene. CDR1 and CDR2 (SGHRS, YFSETQ) derive from the germline V gene. After removal of 1 base from V and 4 bases from J, the junction retains 7 bases not matched to a gene. The CDR3 numbers 15 residues from cysteine through phenylalanine. Shown are 36 bases from within the CDR3, in frame from base 1. Most CVID patients and most healthy controls were of Caucasian heritage. From each donor, about 4.5 to 9 ml of heparinized peripheral whole blood was collected. Genomic DNA from adults with common variable immune deficiency (CVID) and from healthy adult controls was the source for sequencing TCRbeta CDR3 repertoires. There were approximately 22 healthy adult volunteers in the control group (about 12 female and ten or so male), ranging in age from about 23 to 66 years, with a mean age of around 34. Diluted blood was density-centrifuged over Hypaque 1077 or Ficoll-Paque to isolate peripheral blood mononuclear cells. Genomic DNA was obtained from unsorted mononuclear cells through either Qiagen column purification or a centrifugation-based method.

For sequencing, equivalent amounts of genomic DNA were input from CVID and control samples. For every sample, a 60 bp segment covering the rearranged TCRbeta CDR3 region was amplified and then sequenced. The immunoSEQ assay, a bias-corrected multiplex PCR combined with high-throughput sequencing, was used to amplify TCRbeta. The original pipeline was this. Each unique nucleotide sequence was treated as a clone and annotated with V, D and J genes, copy number and frequency. Sequences were labeled productive if in frame, and non-productive if out of frame or containing stop codons. Clonality was calculated from Shannon's entropy as previously described. The predicted amino acid sequences of productive clones were used to derive the mean CDR3 Kyte-Doolittle hydropathy. Scaled V gene usage was hierarchically clustered using Manhattan distance and complete linkage with the R hclust function. Sharing of clones by CDR3 amino acid sequence was evaluated through resampling of 12 repertoires per group over 100 rounds. Repertoires were searched for approximately 70 published EBV-specific and a few hundred published CMV-specific TCRbeta sequences. Two CVID samples that yielded fewer than 10,000 sequences were excluded from the analysis, so around 40 CVID repertoires were retained. TCRdb re-hosts the immuneACCESS table, in-frame sequences only. Its copies lack some clones; in the studies checked, an unresolved V gene accounts for under half of them, and the cause for the rest is not known. V, J and clone size derive from that table, while D and trimming were established from the DNA sequence. The sample features tens of thousands of clones, and none is a singleton. The ten largest clonotypes hold about 5.5% of the sample.

Broader findings and caveats from the paper: CVID TCRbeta sequences reportedly showed fewer deletions and N-nucleotide insertions and lacked highly modified clones with 13 or more V deletions. Even though DNA input was the same, control samples had an average of approximately 82,000 unique sequences each, compared with 30,000 to 40,000 in CVID samples. Compared with healthy controls, CVID subjects showed increased TCRbeta clonality (t-test p = 0.018), a feature most characteristic of about a third of subjects. Healthy controls shared more TCRbeta clones with each other than CVID subjects shared among themselves (p < 0.0001). Patient heterogeneity within the CVID cohort put limits on correlating repertoire features with clinical complications. The authors noted that sequencing repertoires of T cell subpopulations would be needed to clarify what caused the increased clonality in CVID.

This sequence uses TRBV5-1 and TRBJ2-5, with 7 bases in between that match TRBD2. The TCR was taken from a person between 18 and 69 years old in good health. The material sequenced was peripheral blood mononuclear cells. The CDR3 here reads CASSLSAGVGETQYF. The covered CDR3 bases are TGCGCCAGCAGCTTGTCGGCGGGAGTGGGAGAGACC.